One sample yielded the 23 T cell receptor beta chains listed below, sequenced in a study of T cells after yellow fever vaccination (dated by TCRdb to between 2018 and 2020). The library relied on 5' RACE. For sequencing, an Illumina NovaSeq 6000 was employed. Through fastp at Q25 and MiXCR, TCRdb rebuilt clones from the public reads, retaining in-frame beta chains. Rows merge per CDR3 protein into single entries with the most common DNA and genes. The sample data list some 340,000 distinct CDR3 sequences, and approximately 12% of these were observed just once. 3.3% of the sample is taken by the ten largest. The sample's treatment or condition label, in plain terms: live attenuated yellow fever vaccine strain. The sample was CD4+ T cells sorted from PBMCs, taken 45 days after the yellow fever booster vaccination. These receptor sequences come from a man between 18 and 35 years old who received the YFV17D yellow fever vaccine.

This chain uses TRBV4-1 with TRBJ1-4; TRBD1 is a possible D gene (6 bases). The CDR3 is made up of 16 amino acids. Germline V gene sequence: CDR1 MGHRA, CDR2 YSYEKL. Trimming removed 1 base at V and 0 bases at J, with 9 bases between. The CDR3 protein is CASSQVGQSTNEKLFF. The CDR3 nucleotides read TGCGCCAGCAGCCAAGTCGGACAGTCAACTAATGAAAAACTGTTTTTT.

A few counts support this clonotype. The chain employs TRBV5-6 and TRBJ2-5; 10 bases line up with TRBD2. V lost 9 bases and J lost 5; bases outside the gene matches: 10. Per germline, CDR1 SGHDT and CDR2 YYEEEE. The CDR3 is 14 residues long. The CDR3 DNA follows: TGTGCCACACAACTAGCGGGGCTTCGGGAGACCCAGTACTTC. It encodes CATQLAGLRETQYF.

The sample holds many counts of this clonotype. The J gene is TRBJ2-3, the V gene TRBV6-5, with a tentative D call TRBD1 (5 bases). CDR1 is MNHEY, CDR2 SVGAGI, per germline. The CDR3 consists of 11 residues. With 6 bases removed from V and 7 bases from J, the gap between germline ends came to 8 bases. The CDR3 reads CASRQGYTQYF. As DNA, the CDR3 is TGTGCCAGCAGGCAGGGTTATACGCAGTATTTT.

This rearrangement joins TRBV9 to TRBJ2-3; the D is unclear. From germline, CDR1 is SGDLS and CDR2 YYNGEE. With 2 bases removed from V and 6 bases from J, the gap between germline ends came to 10 bases. This CDR3 comprises 13 residues. The CDR3 reads CASSVMIMDTQYF. Here the CDR3 DNA reads TGTGCCAGCAGCGTTATGATTATGGATACGCAGTATTTT.

The genes are TRBV20-1 and TRBJ2-2; TRBD1 is a possible D gene (6 bases). V was clipped by 6 bases and J by 0 bases, with 11 bases between them. Looked up from germline, CDR1 is DFQATT and CDR2 is SNEGSKA (reference sequence). The CDR3 has 14 amino acids. The DNA for the CDR3 is TGCAGTGCCAGGGACATGTCGAACACCGGGGAGCTGTTTTTT. Its protein product is CSARDMSNTGELFF.

This clonotype was picked up a small number of times. The rearrangement joins TRBV6-6 to TRBJ2-7; 11 bases map to TRBD1. The germline V gene has CDR1 MNHNY and CDR2 SVGAGI (reference sequence). The CDR3 runs 14 residues. V trimming: 6 bases; J trimming: 3 bases; junction bases outside the gene matches: 4. CDR3 loop: CASRGTGGDYEQYV. Here the CDR3 DNA reads TGTGCCAGCAGGGGGACAGGGGGGGACTACGAGCAGTACGTC.

This chain links TRBV5-1 with TRBJ1-1, with D unresolved. CDR1 SGHRS and CDR2 YFSETQ come from the germline V gene. Trimming took off 5 bases at V and 1 base at J, with 15 bases between the two ends. CDR3 size: 15 residues. In DNA form, the CDR3 reads TGCGCCAGCAGTCCCGATCCTCTGGGGAACACTGAAGCTTTCTTT. Its translation is CASSPDPLGNTEAFF.

This clonotype was detected only a few times. The chain has TRBV5-1 and TRBJ2-5, with D unclear. The CDR3 has 11 amino acids. V lost 4 bases to trimming and J lost 9 bases, with 10 bases between them. CDR1 is SGHRS, CDR2 YFSETQ, per germline. CDR3 DNA: TGCGCCAGCAGCGAAGGTCTGGCCCAGTACTTC. This gives the protein CASSEGLAQYF. The entire variable domain, with the rest obtained from reference TRBV5-1 and TRBJ2-5, is as follows: KAGVTQTPRYLIKTRGQQVTLSCSPISGHRSVSWYQQTPGQGLQFLFEYFSETQRNKGNFPGRFSGRQFSNSRSEMNVSTLELGDSALYLCASSEGLAQYFGPGTRLLVL.

This clonotype was observed at least ten times. This chain links TRBV3-1 with TRBJ2-5; D possibly corresponds to TRBD2 (7 bases). Between the trimmed V and J ends, which lost 9 bases and 5 bases, there was a span of 19 bases. The CDR3 spans 14 residues. Germline V gene lookup returns CDR1 LGHDT and CDR2 YNNKEL (reference sequence). The CDR3 bases are TGTGCCAGTGCCCCCTGGGGGGGCGGGGAGACCCAGTACTTC. It yields the protein CASAPWGGGETQYF.

The chain couples TRBV7-9 to TRBJ1-1; D is uncertain. From germline, CDR1 is SEHNR and CDR2 FQNEAQ (reference sequence). With 2 bases removed from V and 3 bases from J, the gap between germline ends came to 4 bases. The CDR3 covers 12 residues. The CDR3 coding sequence is TGTGCCAGCAGCTTAATGGACACTGAAGCTTTCTTT. It encodes CASSLMDTEAFF. The variable domain in full, with the rest retrieved from reference TRBV7-9 and TRBJ1-1, is DTGVSQNPRHKITKRGQNVTFRCDPISEHNRLYWYRQTLGQGPEFLTYFQNEAQLEKSRLLSDRFSAERPKGSFSTLEIQRTEQGDSAMYLCASSLMDTEAFFGQGTRLTVV.

This clonotype was seen only a few times. The rearrangement links TRBV29-1 to TRBJ2-7; 8 bases align to TRBD1. CDR3 length: 14 amino acids. The V gene end was trimmed by 6 bases and the J gene end by 5 bases; junction bases not matched to a gene: 12. CDR1 and CDR2 from the germline V gene are SQVTM and ANQGSEA. The CDR3 bases are TGCAGCGTCGGACGCAGGACAGGGATCAACGAGCAGTACTTC. As protein: CSVGRRTGINEQYF.

To note about this clonotype: An end of the junction does not agree with germline; a read error may underlie this. The rearrangement joins TRBV5-4 to TRBJ1-1; tentatively, D is TRBD1 (5 bases). CDR1 and CDR2 from the germline V gene are SGHNT and YYREEE (reference sequence). This CDR3 comprises 17 residues. The CDR3: CASSLAAGRFMNTVAFF. The CDR3 coding sequence is TGTGCCAGCAGCTTGGCCGCGGGGCGATTCATGAACACTGTAGCTTTCTTT.

The chain recombines TRBV24-1 with TRBJ1-1; no clear D. Trimming took off 5 bases at V and 8 bases at J, with 17 bases between the two ends. The CDR3 runs 14 residues. Germline V lookup: CDR1 KGHDR, CDR2 SFDVKD. DNA for the CDR3: TGTGCCACCAGTGCCGCGGGTCTCCGCGGGGAAGCTTTCTTT. Its protein product is CATSAAGLRGEAFF.

A few counts support this clonotype. The chain is built from TRBV18 and TRBJ2-7; D possibly corresponds to TRBD2 (6 bases). This CDR3 is built from 14 residues. Per germline, CDR1 KGHSH and CDR2 LQKENI. The V and J ends lost 3 bases and 3 bases respectively, with 12 bases between them. The DNA for the CDR3 is TGTGCCAGCTCACCCTCGGGACTGAACTACGAGCAGTACTTC. This gives the protein CASSPSGLNYEQYF.

Ten or more counts support this clonotype. This rearrangement joins TRBV30 to TRBJ2-7; 10 bases match TRBD2. With V trimmed by 3 bases and J by 6 bases, 2 bases remained unmatched. This CDR3 spans 12 amino acids. Germline loops: CDR1 GTSNPN, CDR2 SVGIG (reference sequence). CDR3 sequence: CAWSLAGGEQYF. DNA for the CDR3: TGTGCCTGGAGCTTAGCGGGGGGCGAGCAGTACTTC.

This clonotype came up many times. V usage is TRBV25-1 and J usage is TRBJ1-2; TRBD1 matches at 8 bases. Trimming cost V 2 bases and J 4 bases; bases outside gene matches: 6. The CDR3 loop spans 15 amino acids. Germline V gives CDR1 MGHDK, CDR2 SYGVNS. The DNA of the CDR3 is TGTGCCAGCAGTGAAGGGGCAGGGGGCCTCTATGGCTACACCTTC. This translates into CASSEGAGGLYGYTF.

This clonotype has a count of ten or more. This chain joins TRBV12-3 or TRBV12-4 and TRBJ2-1; D perhaps matches TRBD1 (6 bases). V was shortened by 7 bases and J by 4 bases, with 17 bases between the two germline ends. The CDR3 spans 15 residues. The CDR3 loop is CASNIGTGSYNEQFF. The CDR3 coding sequence is TGTGCCAGCAACATCGGAACAGGGAGTTACAATGAGCAGTTCTTC.

V usage is TRBV5-1 and J usage is TRBJ2-1, with TRBD2 identical over 9 bases. Germline CDR1 reads SGHRS; CDR2 reads YFSETQ. V gave up 3 bases and J gave up 10 bases; unmatched junction bases: 5. The CDR3 contains 13 residues. Written as DNA, the CDR3 is TGCGCCAGCAGCTCCCGACTAGCGGCCGAGCAGTTCTTC. Its translation: CASSSRLAAEQFF.

The CDR3 spells CASSHRTGSYNEQFF. The DNA of the CDR3 is TGTGCCAGCAGCCATCGGACAGGCTCTTACAATGAGCAGTTCTTC. The J gene is TRBJ2-1, the V gene TRBV25-1, with 7 bases matching TRBD1. Germline lookup yields CDR1 MGHDK and CDR2 SYGVNS. The J segment lost 4 bases and the V segment lost 6 bases, leaving 9 bases of the junction unmatched. There are 15 residues in the CDR3.

This clonotype has just a few counts. The chain recombines TRBV14 with TRBJ1-1; no firm D call. The CDR3 has 16 amino acids. From germline, CDR1 is SGHDN and CDR2 FVKESK. With 0 bases removed from V and 5 bases from J, the gap between germline ends came to 16 bases. The DNA for the CDR3 is TGTGCCAGCAGCCAAGATCGGATGCGGGCCAGTACTGAAGCTTTCTTT. Its protein is CASSQDRMRASTEAFF.

The table lists this clonotype with a few counts. V gene TRBV18 combines with J gene TRBJ2-5, with D unclear. The CDR3 contains 14 residues. CDR1 KGHSH and CDR2 LQKENI come from the germline V gene. The V end lost 0 bases, the J end lost 2 bases, and 7 bases lay between the germline ends. CDR3 residues: CASSPPNSQETQYF. In DNA, the CDR3 is TGTGCCAGCTCACCACCGAACAGTCAAGAGACCCAGTACTTC. The full variable domain, with the rest looked up from reference TRBV18 and TRBJ2-5, is NAGVMQNPRHLVRRRGQEARLRCSPMKGHSHVYWYRQLPEEGLKFMVYLQKENIIDESGMPKERFSAEFPKEGPSILRIQQVVRGDSAAYFCASSPPNSQETQYFGPGTRLLVL.

The chain couples TRBV5-1 to TRBJ2-6; D might be TRBD1 (6 bases). The CDR3 contains 16 residues. Germline values: CDR1 SGHRS, CDR2 YFSETQ. Trimming took 4 bases from V and 0 from J, leaving 11 bases between them. The CDR3 here is CASSRTVSSGANVLTF. The CDR3 nucleotides read TGCGCCAGCAGCAGGACAGTTAGCTCTGGGGCCAACGTCCTGACTTTC.

This CDR3 is CASSQASGGDQTQYF. CDR3 sequence (DNA): TGTGCCAGCTCACAAGCAAGCGGGGGGGACCAGACCCAGTACTTC. The V call is TRBV18, the J call TRBJ2-5; TRBD2 agrees at 10 bases. Germline values: CDR1 KGHSH, CDR2 LQKENI. CDR3 length: 15 residues. V lost 4 bases, J lost 6 bases, and 8 bases stayed unmatched.